One sample yielded the 17 T cell receptor beta chains listed below, sequenced in a study of T-cell memory formation after mild COVID-19 (dated by TCRdb to the early 2020s). Libraries were constructed by 5' RACE. These reads were obtained on an Illumina NovaSeq 6000. TCRdb itself trimmed the public reads at Q25 with fastp, ran MiXCR and retained productive beta chains. Merged by CDR3 protein, the rows form single entries marked with the most common genes and DNA. The sample table contains under 650,000 distinct CDR3 sequences; only one count was recorded for about a sixth of them. The ten largest make up around 12% of the sample. The sequenced sample was PBMCs or a T cell subset sorted from them (not recorded which). These receptors were collected from an adult woman who had mild COVID-19 (a few samples of this study predate the infection). The sample titles of this study are shuffled in the database, so cell type and time point are left out; the donor was told from shared clones.

The rearrangement links TRBV27 to TRBJ1-6; D uncertain. CDR1 is MNHEY and CDR2 is SMNVEV in the germline V gene (reference sequence). CDR3 length: 14 amino acids. V was shortened by 3 bases and J by 10 bases, with 13 bases between the two germline ends. The CDR3 reads CASSFRVIGSPLHF. In DNA form, the CDR3 reads TGTGCCAGCAGTTTTCGGGTGATTGGATCACCCCTCCACTTT.

The chain has TRBV7-9 and TRBJ2-2, with 7 positions matching TRBD1. V lost 3 bases to trimming and J lost 5 bases; unmatched junction nucleotides: 3. Germline CDR1 is SEHNR and CDR2 is FQNEAQ (reference sequence). The length of the CDR3 is 14 residues. The CDR3 region is CASSLGQSTGELFF. DNA for the CDR3: TGTGCCAGCAGCTTGGGACAGAGTACCGGGGAGCTGTTTTTT.

This chain connects TRBV9 to TRBJ1-2, with a possible D match to TRBD1 (5 bases). V gave up 2 bases and J gave up 5 bases, with 16 bases separating them. The germline CDR1 and CDR2 sequences are SGDLS and YYNGEE. The CDR3 is 15 amino acids. CDR3 residues: CASSVDVGTAYGYTF. The CDR3 DNA reads as TGTGCCAGCAGCGTCGATGTTGGGACGGCTTATGGCTACACCTTC.

This clonotype was detected only a few times. The J gene is TRBJ1-6, the V gene TRBV18, with 8 bases aligning to TRBD1. Trimming at V came to 8 bases and at J to 7 bases, leaving 1 base not matched to a gene. Germline CDR1 reads KGHSH; CDR2 reads LQKENI. There are 12 residues in the CDR3. CDR3 coding DNA: TGTGCCAGCCGGACAGGGAATTCACCCCTCCACTTT. Protein: CASRTGNSPLHF.

As DNA, the CDR3 is TGTGCCAGCAGCCAACACGACGGGACAGGGAGCACAGATACGCAGTATTTT. Translating gives CASSQHDGTGSTDTQYF. The rearrangement links TRBV4-2 to TRBJ2-3; TRBD1 matches at 9 bases. V gave up 2 bases and J gave up 0 bases; unmatched junction bases: 6. The CDR3 has 17 residues. Germline CDR1 and CDR2: LGHNA and YNFKEQ.

The chain joins TRBV2 to TRBJ2-6; D remains unclear. V was shortened by 4 bases and J by 1 base, with 8 bases between the two germline ends. Germline-derived CDR1 and CDR2 are SNHLY and FYNNEI. The CDR3 sequence is 15 residues long. The CDR3 DNA sequence: TGTGCCAGCAGTGTTCGAGCGTCTGGGGCCAACGTCCTGACTTTC. Protein sequence: CASSVRASGANVLTF.

This chain connects TRBV7-2 to TRBJ1-5; perhaps TRBD1 as D (5 bases). The CDR3 has 15 amino acids. CDR1 is SGHTA and CDR2 is FQGNSA in the germline V gene. Trimming removed 1 base from V and 10 bases from J, with 17 bases in between. The chain's CDR3 is CASSLGRGGGKPQHF. Here the CDR3 DNA reads TGTGCCAGCAGCTTAGGGCGGGGGGGTGGAAAACCCCAGCATTTT.

The count of this clonotype is one. V and J are TRBV20-1 and TRBJ2-1; 11 bases are shared with TRBD2. The CDR3 loop spans 15 amino acids. CDR1 and CDR2 from the germline V gene are DFQATT and SNEGSKA (reference sequence). Trimming took 1 base from V and 7 from J; bases not matched to a gene: 6. This CDR3 reads CSARGSSGRSNEQFF. CDR3 bases: TGCAGTGCTAGAGGATCTAGCGGGAGGTCTAATGAGCAGTTCTTC.

This clonotype was counted only a few times. The rearrangement links TRBV5-6 to TRBJ2-3; a possible D gene is TRBD1 (5 bases). CDR1 and CDR2 (germline): SGHDT, YYEEEE. V lost 4 bases and J lost 0, with 9 bases in between. The CDR3 consists of 14 residues. The CDR3 loop reads CASSKGQSTDTQYF. For the CDR3, the DNA is TGTGCCAGCAGCAAGGGGCAGAGCACAGATACGCAGTATTTT.

This clonotype was observed a few times. The J gene is TRBJ2-2, the V gene TRBV7-2; D remains ambiguous. The CDR3 has 14 residues. Trimming pared 2 bases from V and 5 bases from J, leaving 9 bases between. The germline V gene has CDR1 SGHTA and CDR2 FQGNSA. Here the CDR3 reads CASSLFRVTGELFF. The CDR3 DNA sequence: TGTGCCAGCAGCTTATTTCGAGTGACCGGGGAGCTGTTTTTT.

J is TRBJ2-7 and V is TRBV7-9; 7 nucleotides line up with TRBD1. V shed 3 bases and J 4 bases; nucleotides not matched to a gene: 6. The CDR3 length is 14 residues. Germline loops: CDR1 SEHNR, CDR2 FQNEAQ (reference sequence). The CDR3 DNA reads TGTGCCAGCAGCTTCGGGACAGATCATTACGAGCAGTACTTC. Its translation: CASSFGTDHYEQYF.

The rearrangement joins TRBV20-1 to TRBJ2-7, with a weak D call TRBD2 (6 bases). The germline gives CDR1 DFQATT, CDR2 SNEGSKA (reference sequence). This CDR3 has 12 amino acids. V lost 2 bases and J lost 3, with 8 bases in between. CDR3 nucleotide sequence: TGCAGTGCTAGATCGGGAGACTACGAGCAGTACTTC. It encodes CSARSGDYEQYF.

This clonotype was recorded a few times. The chain recombines TRBV4-2 with TRBJ1-2; 7 bases line up with TRBD1. After removal of 4 bases from V and 4 bases from J, the junction contained 6 bases not matched to a gene. The CDR3 consists of 14 residues. Germline CDR1 LGHNA, CDR2 YNFKEQ. CDR3 loop: CASSPGTDPYGYTF. For the CDR3, the DNA is TGTGCCAGCAGCCCAGGGACAGATCCCTATGGCTACACCTTC.

V gene TRBV4-1 combines with J gene TRBJ2-5; 7 bases are a match to TRBD2. The CDR3 sequence is 17 residues long. V gave up 2 bases and J gave up 1 base; unmatched junction bases: 10. Germline V gene lookup returns CDR1 MGHRA and CDR2 YSYEKL. CDR3 coding DNA: TGCGCCAGCAGCCAATCCGGGACTACAGGACTCCAAGAGACCCAGTACTTC. This encodes CASSQSGTTGLQETQYF.

This clonotype was observed at least ten times. The chain joins TRBV3-1 to TRBJ2-1, with 8 bases fitting TRBD2. Germline V gene data show CDR1 as LGHDT and CDR2 as YNNKEL (reference sequence). The CDR3 sequence is 14 residues long. V trimming: 1 base; J trimming: 8 bases; junction bases outside the gene matches: 4. The CDR3 DNA follows: TGTGCCAGCAGCCAAGGCCCGGGAGGGGATGAGCAGTTCTTC. It encodes CASSQGPGGDEQFF.

This chain joins TRBV3-1 and TRBJ2-1; D perhaps matches TRBD1 (6 bases). The CDR3 has 16 amino acids. Looked up from germline, CDR1 is LGHDT and CDR2 is YNNKEL (reference sequence). Trimming removed 0 bases at V and 0 bases at J, with 9 bases between. The CDR3 DNA follows: TGTGCCAGCAGCCAAGATAGGACAGCCTCCTACAATGAGCAGTTCTTC. Translation: CASSQDRTASYNEQFF.

The table lists this clonotype with a few counts. The chain joins TRBV20-1 to TRBJ1-2; TRBD1 might be the D (5 bases). The germline V gene encodes CDR1 DFQATT and CDR2 SNEGSKA (reference sequence). V lost 3 bases to trimming and J lost 0 bases, with 20 bases between them. CDR3 length: 17 residues. CDR3 amino acids: CSASSPGLTRANYGYTF. For the CDR3, the DNA is TGCAGTGCTAGTTCTCCGGGACTTACCCGAGCTAACTATGGCTACACCTTC.